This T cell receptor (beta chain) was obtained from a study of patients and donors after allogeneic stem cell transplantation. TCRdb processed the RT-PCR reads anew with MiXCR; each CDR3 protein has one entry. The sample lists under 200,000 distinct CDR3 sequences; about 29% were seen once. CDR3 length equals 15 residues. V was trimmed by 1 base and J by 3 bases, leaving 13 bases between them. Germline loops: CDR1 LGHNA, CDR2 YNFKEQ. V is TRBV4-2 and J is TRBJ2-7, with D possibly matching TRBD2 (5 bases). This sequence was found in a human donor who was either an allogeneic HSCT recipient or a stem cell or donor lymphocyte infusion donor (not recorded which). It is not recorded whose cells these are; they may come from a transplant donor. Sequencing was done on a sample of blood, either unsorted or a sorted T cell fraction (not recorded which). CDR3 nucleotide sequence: TGTGCCAGCAGCCAAGGTTTTGCGGGCGGCTACGAGCAGTACTTC. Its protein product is CASSQGFAGGYEQYF.